Listed below are T cell receptor beta chains from one sample, sequenced in a study of shared clonotypes between healthy human individuals. The data were produced by immunoSEQ multiplex PCR, yet TCRdb's version contains in-frame clones alone and is incomplete. The table includes 900,000 to 1,200,000 clones, around 78% detected once. The specimen was memory CD4+ T cells from PBMCs. The receptors come from a man aged 18 to 35 in good health. Some clones in this sample may be carry-over from other donors' samples. Each CDR3 is given with its conserved first and last residue. A D gene is named only where the DNA matches it firmly. Only some rows state a clone size, as once, few, many or a class for expanded clones.

j_call clone_size v_call d_call cdr3_aa cdr3_nt
TRBJ2-5 - TRBV2 TRBD2 CASSSGTSGQETQYF TGTGCCAGCAGTTCCGGGACTAGCGGACAAGAGACCCAGTACTTC
TRBJ2-7 - TRBV6-1 - CASLFLGTYEQYF TGTGCCAGCCTTTTCCTTGGTACCTACGAGCAGTACTTC
TRBJ1-1 once TRBV5-1 - CASSSQGGNTEAFF TGCGCCAGCAGCTCACAGGGTGGTAACACTGAAGCTTTCTTT
TRBJ2-1 once TRBV14 - CASSQVRPGEQFF TGTGCCAGCAGCCAAGTCCGGCCGGGTGAGCAGTTCTTC
TRBJ2-6 - TRBV5-1 TRBD1 CASSFMTGGGGTGANVLTF TGCGCCAGCAGCTTCATGACAGGGGGCGGAGGTACTGGGGCCAACGTCCTGACTTTC
TRBJ2-5 many TRBV11-3 TRBD1 CASSPNRGVETQYF TGTGCCAGCAGCCCAAACAGGGGCGTGGAGACCCAGTACTTC
TRBJ1-1 - TRBV28 - CASSFWRGMNTEAFF -
TRBJ1-4 - TRBV28 - CASSGKGATNEKLFF TGTGCCAGCAGTGGAAAGGGGGCAACTAATGAAAAACTGTTTTTT
TRBJ2-1 - TRBV28 TRBD2 CASSSYLSGRGNEQFF TGTGCCAGCAGTTCCTACCTTAGCGGGAGGGGGAATGAGCAGTTCTTC
TRBJ2-6 many TRBV28 TRBD2 CAVGRDSSGANVLTF TGTGCCGTCGGGAGGGATAGCTCTGGGGCCAACGTCCTGACTTTC
TRBJ1-2 - TRBV30 - CAWVSGAGIRGYTF TGTGCCTGGGTCAGTGGGGCGGGGATAAGAGGCTACACCTTC
TRBJ2-1 once TRBV18 - CASSPPGGDEQFF TGTGCCAGCTCACCACCCGGAGGGGATGAGCAGTTCTTC
TRBJ2-5 - TRBV2 TRBD1 CASSEVGTAYQETQYF TGTGCCAGCAGTGAGGTAGGGACAGCTTATCAAGAGACCCAGTACTTC
TRBJ1-1 - TRBV14 - CASSPLGTAGTEAFF TGTGCCAGCAGCCCGTTAGGGACCGCGGGCACTGAAGCTTTCTTT
TRBJ2-1 - TRBV30 - CAWGGPEWYNEQFF TGTGCCTGGGGTGGTCCGGAGTGGTACAATGAGCAGTTCTTC
TRBJ1-1 - TRBV14 - CASSNRLGRGTTEAFF TGTGCCAGCAGCAACCGACTGGGCAGGGGAACGACTGAAGCTTTCTTT
TRBJ2-7 - TRBV28 - CASSPLGTHYEQYF TGTGCCAGCAGTCCCCTCGGGACCCACTACGAGCAGTACTTC
TRBJ1-1 once TRBV6-1 - CASSEAGPQNTEAFF TGTGCCAGCAGTGAAGCGGGACCCCAGAACACTGAAGCTTTCTTT
TRBJ2-7 - TRBV7-2 - CASSRTLGREQYF TGTGCCAGCAGCAGGACCCTTGGGCGCGAGCAGTACTTC
TRBJ1-1 - TRBV30 TRBD1 CAWNRGSNTEAFF TGTGCCTGGAACAGGGGGTCGAACACTGAAGCTTTCTTT